This TCR beta chain derives from a study of beta chain features in type 1 diabetes. Turning to the study itself: Patients and healthy donors were similar in age, gender and cell yields.

Concerning this clone itself: The antigen is undetermined.

The CDR3 loop spans 15 amino acids. CDR1 is MNHEY and CDR2 is SMNVEV in the germline V gene (reference sequence). Trimming took off 4 bases at V and 5 bases at J, with 18 bases between the two ends. The isolated RNA, all of it, was reverse transcribed, so expressed TCRB transcripts were what got sequenced. Produced via immunoSEQ multiplex PCR; TCRdb's table is partial and in-frame only. This table has roughly 150,000 clones, approximately 9.1% appearing once. Study-wide points: Significant though moderate, a shortening of TCRB CDR3s appeared in all four CD4+ subsets of Type 1 diabetes patients.

This clonotype originated in a woman aged 30 to 39 with type 1 diabetes. The rearrangement uses TRBV27 and TRBJ2-7; D is perhaps TRBD1 (6 bases). Sequencing was carried out using central memory CD4+ T cells from blood. The CDR3 nucleotides read TGTGCCAGCAGTTCGATGCAAACAGGGTCCCACGAGCAGTACTTC. Its translation: CASSSMQTGSHEQYF.